Below, 18 T cell receptor beta chains from the same sample are listed, as sequenced in a study of CD4 T cells in relation to SARS-CoV-2 and coronaviruses. Their antigens are not known. TCRdb's copy holds only in-frame clones and misses some; the assay was immunoSEQ multiplex PCR. The sample records tens of thousands of clones, around 72% being singletons. Before the COVID-19 pandemic, during about 2011-2019, CD4+ T cells were taken from unexposed donors. Isolation of CD4+ T cells took place after approximately 10 days in culture. Sequencing was performed on CD4+ T cells from PBMCs, cultured in vitro. These receptor sequences come from a human donor in good health.

This chain's CDR3 is CASMMGIGQGVTEAFF. The CDR3 coding sequence is TGTGCCAGTATGATGGGTATAGGACAGGGCGTAACTGAAGCTTTCTTT. The J gene is TRBJ1-1, the V gene TRBV19, with TRBD1 identical over 8 bases. V lost 7 bases and J lost 5; bases outside the gene matches: 15. CDR1 is LNHDA, CDR2 SQIVND, per germline (reference sequence). This CDR3 spans 16 amino acids.

This clone has a handful of counts. This chain joins TRBV10-3 and TRBJ2-3; perhaps TRBD1 as D (5 bases). Trimming stripped 8 bases from V and 5 bases from J, with 11 bases between. Germline V lookup: CDR1 ENHRY, CDR2 SYGVKD. This CDR3 is 12 amino acids long. CDR3 region: CAIGAAGDTQYF. In nucleotides, the CDR3 is TGTGCCATCGGGGCAGCAGGAGATACGCAGTATTTT.

The rearrangement uses TRBV7-9 and TRBJ1-5, with TRBD1 matching over 9 bases. The CDR3 is 15 residues long. Per germline, CDR1 SEHNR and CDR2 FQNEAQ (reference sequence). The junction had 12 bases not matched to a gene; V was cut back by 1 base and J by 14 bases. The CDR3 spells CASSLDGTGSHQKHF. CDR3 nucleotide sequence: TGTGCCAGCAGCTTAGATGGGACAGGGTCCCATCAAAAGCATTTT.

The chain joins TRBV9 to TRBJ2-7; 8 positions match TRBD1. The V segment lost 0 bases and the J segment 4 bases; nucleotides outside the gene matches: 6. Germline V gene data show CDR1 as SGDLS and CDR2 as YYNGEE. The CDR3 loop spans 15 amino acids. This CDR3 is CASSVAPTGAYEQYF. CDR3 DNA sequence: TGTGCCAGCAGCGTAGCTCCGACAGGGGCGTACGAGCAGTACTTC.

This sequence joins TRBV6-5 and TRBJ1-6, with D perhaps matching TRBD1 (5 bases). Germline assignment: CDR1 MNHEY and CDR2 SVGAGI. CDR3 length: 14 residues. The V end lost 10 bases, the J end lost 5 bases, and 15 bases lay between the germline ends. This CDR3 is CATGGEADNSPLHF. In DNA, the CDR3 is TGTGCCACGGGGGGGGAGGCTGATAATTCACCCCTCCACTTT.

The V call is TRBV7-2, the J call TRBJ2-3, with D maybe TRBD2 (5 bases). The V end lost 2 bases, the J end lost 6 bases, and 12 bases lay between the germline ends. Germline V gene lookup returns CDR1 SGHTA and CDR2 FQGNSA. The CDR3 extends over 14 amino acids. This CDR3 reads CASSLSEGWDTQYF. CDR3 sequence (DNA): TGTGCCAGCAGCTTAAGCGAGGGCTGGGATACGCAGTATTTT.

With regard to this clone: At one end, the junction sequence differs from germline, possibly due to a read error. The rearrangement links TRBV6-2 or TRBV6-3 to TRBJ2-7; D ambiguous. The CDR3 covers 11 residues. CDR1 is MNHEY and CDR2 is SVGEGT in the germline V gene. The CDR3 sequence: CASSNSYEQYF. In nucleotides, the CDR3 is TGTGCCAGCAGTAACTCCTACGAGCAGTACTTC.

The rearrangement links TRBV2 to TRBJ2-1; TRBD2 might be the D (7 bases). Germline CDR1 and CDR2: SNHLY and FYNNEI. The length of the CDR3 is 16 residues. The V end was cut by 7 bases, the J end by 3 bases, with 19 bases between. CDR3 protein: CASKNLGGAFYNEQFF. The DNA for the CDR3 is TGTGCCAGCAAGAATCTGGGGGGGGCTTTCTACAATGAGCAGTTCTTC.

This sequence joins TRBV25-1 and TRBJ2-3; 7 bases match TRBD1. The trim removed 4 bases at V and 6 bases at J, leaving 10 bases unmatched. The CDR3 has 15 residues. Germline CDR1 is MGHDK and CDR2 is SYGVNS. The CDR3 is CASSVRDRVRDTQYF. The CDR3 DNA reads as TGTGCCAGCAGTGTCCGGGACAGAGTCAGGGATACGCAGTATTTT. The full variable domain, completed using reference TRBV25-1 and TRBJ2-3, is EADIYQTPRYLVIGTGKKITLECSQTMGHDKMYWYQQDPGMELHLIHYSYGVNSTEKGDLSSESTVSRIRTEHFPLTLESARPSHTSQYLCASSVRDRVRDTQYFGPGTRLTVL.

This chain connects TRBV7-9 to TRBJ2-1; 14 bases match TRBD2. The CDR3 runs 15 residues. V shed 6 bases, J shed 7 bases, and the junction held 5 bases outside the gene matches. Germline values: CDR1 SEHNR, CDR2 FQNEAQ (reference sequence). The CDR3 spells CASRPTSGGANEQFF. The CDR3 DNA follows: TGTGCCAGCAGACCGACTAGCGGGGGGGCAAATGAGCAGTTCTTC.

The chain carries TRBV20-1 and TRBJ1-1; D unclear. The CDR3 spans 11 residues. Trimming cost V 8 bases and J 1 base, with 8 bases left between them. Germline CDR1 and CDR2: DFQATT and SNEGSKA (reference sequence). CDR3 DNA: TGCAGTACTGGCGCGAACACTGAAGCTTTCTTT. This translates into CSTGANTEAFF.

This chain uses TRBV4-1 with TRBJ1-1; D gene ambiguous. Germline V lookup: CDR1 MGHRA, CDR2 YSYEKL. The V and J ends lost 7 bases and 1 base respectively, with 13 bases between them. This CDR3 is 14 amino acids long. This CDR3 is CASNSGVQNTEAFF. The CDR3 DNA reads TGCGCCAGCAACTCGGGAGTTCAGAACACTGAAGCTTTCTTT.

This clone was detected only once. The J gene is TRBJ1-2, the V gene TRBV2; D uncertain. From germline, CDR1 is SNHLY and CDR2 FYNNEI. Trimming shortened V by 5 bases and J by 5 bases, and 12 bases separated the two germline ends. The CDR3 totals 13 residues. The CDR3: CASSQDPPYGYTF. DNA for the CDR3: TGTGCCAGCAGTCAGGACCCCCCTTATGGCTACACCTTC.

This clone was seen just once. The chain has TRBV11-2 and TRBJ1-4; the match to TRBD1 covers 7 bases. This CDR3 spans 15 amino acids. The V segment lost 5 bases and the J segment 4 bases; nucleotides outside the gene matches: 7. In germline, CDR1 is SGHAT, CDR2 FQNNGV. CDR3 sequence: CASSEGQTLNEKLFF. In nucleotides, the CDR3 is TGTGCCAGCAGCGAGGGACAGACCCTTAATGAAAAACTGTTTTTT.

The V call is TRBV5-4, the J call TRBJ1-1, with D perhaps TRBD1 (5 bases). There are 17 residues in the CDR3. V lost 0 bases, J lost 2 bases, and 17 bases lay in between. Per germline, CDR1 SGHNT and CDR2 YYREEE (reference sequence). CDR3 DNA: TGTGCCAGCAGCTTGGGACTCCGCCGGGGGATAAACACTGAAGCTTTCTTT. Encoded protein: CASSLGLRRGINTEAFF.

The chain uses TRBV3-1 (or the pseudogene TRBV3-2) and TRBJ2-7; 7 bases align to TRBD2. CDR1 LGHDT and CDR2 YNNKEL come from the germline V gene (reference sequence). Unmatched junction bases numbered 5, after V lost 1 base and J lost 2 bases. The CDR3 is 15 amino acids. CDR3 residues: CASSQGLAEAYEQYF. The CDR3 region has the DNA TGTGCCAGCAGCCAAGGTCTAGCGGAGGCCTACGAGCAGTACTTC.

V usage is TRBV11-2 and J usage is TRBJ1-6; D is possibly TRBD1 (6 bases). Trimming shortened V by 0 bases and J by 16 bases, and 10 bases separated the two germline ends. Per germline, CDR1 SGHAT and CDR2 FQNNGV. The CDR3 spans 12 residues. The CDR3 nucleotides are TGTGCCAGCAGCTTAGATCGGGGGCTTCTCCACTTT. Translated, it gives CASSLDRGLLHF.

The V and J genes are TRBV7-2 and TRBJ2-1; the D call may be TRBD1 or TRBD2 (6 bases each). Germline V CDR1 and CDR2: SGHTA, FQGNSA. The CDR3 is made up of 14 amino acids. V was pared by 3 bases and J by 9 bases, with 15 bases between. The CDR3 nucleotides read TGTGCCAGCAGCTTCGAGAGGGGGGAGTTTGAGCAGTTCTTC. Protein sequence: CASSFERGEFEQFF.